The present entry profiles one T cell receptor beta chain with its context. Other DNA sequences in this sample translate to the same CDR3. Method: immunoSEQ multiplex PCR; TCRdb's copy keeps in-frame clones and lacks some. The sample consists of about 1 million clones, about 75% of them appearing once. The CDR3 is 14 residues long. Looked up from germline, CDR1 is SGHRS and CDR2 is YFSETQ. Trimming took 4 bases from V and 0 from J, leaving 10 bases between them. This specimen comes from a study of shared clonotypes between healthy human individuals. The V and J genes are TRBV5-1 and TRBJ1-1, with a weak D call TRBD1 (5 bases). The receptor was isolated from a man between 18 and 35 years old in good health. Sequencing was performed on memory CD4+ T cells sorted from blood. The subset: CD45RA-negative fraction. The CDR3 sequence is CASSQGRLNTEAFF. In nucleotides, the CDR3 is TGCGCCAGCAGCCAGGGACGGTTGAACACTGAAGCTTTCTTT.